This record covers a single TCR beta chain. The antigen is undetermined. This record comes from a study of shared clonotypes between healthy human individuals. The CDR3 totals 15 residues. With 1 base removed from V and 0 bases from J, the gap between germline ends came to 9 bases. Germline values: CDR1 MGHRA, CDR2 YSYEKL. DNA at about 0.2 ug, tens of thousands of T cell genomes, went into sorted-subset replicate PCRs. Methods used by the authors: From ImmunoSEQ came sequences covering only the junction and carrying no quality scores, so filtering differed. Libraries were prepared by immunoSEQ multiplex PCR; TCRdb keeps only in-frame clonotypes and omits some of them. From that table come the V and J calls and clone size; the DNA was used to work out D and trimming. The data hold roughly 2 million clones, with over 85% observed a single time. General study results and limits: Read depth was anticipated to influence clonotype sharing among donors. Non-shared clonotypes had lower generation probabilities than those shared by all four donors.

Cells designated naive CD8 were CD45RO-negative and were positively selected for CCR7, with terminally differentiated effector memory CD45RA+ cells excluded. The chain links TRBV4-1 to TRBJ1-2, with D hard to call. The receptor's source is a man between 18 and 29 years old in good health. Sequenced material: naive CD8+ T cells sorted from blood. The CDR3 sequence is CASSQGKAANYGYTF. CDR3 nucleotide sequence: TGCGCCAGCAGCCAAGGAAAAGCAGCTAACTATGGCTACACCTTC.